This T cell receptor beta chain was retrieved from a study of T-cell reconstitution after alpha-beta-depleted transplantation in children. Unique molecular identifiers were built into the TCRbeta library. TCRdb passed the PCR reads through MiXCR, listing each CDR3 protein once. The sample has about 400,000 distinct CDR3 sequences, roughly 20% seen once; the top ten hold less than 4.5%. CDR1 and CDR2 (germline): MGHDK, SYGVNS. The CDR3 totals 16 residues. V was trimmed by 1 base and J by 2 bases, leaving 12 bases between them. The sequence came from a human donor who donated a stem cell graft to a child with acute myeloid leukemia. This material consisted of PBMCs from the stem cell graft donor, taken from the stem cell graft. V gene TRBV25-1 combines with J gene TRBJ2-4; D is uncertain. CDR3 DNA: TGTGCCAGCAGTGAATTCTTTAGCCCGACCAAAAACATTCAGTACTTC. This gives the protein CASSEFFSPTKNIQYF.